These 5 T cell receptor beta chains came from one sample sequenced in a study of shared T cell receptors in the human thymus. TCRdb's table, derived via immunoSEQ multiplex PCR, lists solely in-frame clones and lacks some. The sample holds hundreds of thousands of clones, over 75% seen once. This sample was shared with a second study, whose subject was human thymus T cells.

Source material: thymocytes. The receptors derive from a boy in the first two years of life with a congenital heart defect.

V and J are TRBV6-6 and TRBJ2-7; D might be TRBD1 (6 bases). The germline gives CDR1 MNHNY, CDR2 SVGAGI (reference sequence). This CDR3 comprises 16 residues. Trimming stripped 0 bases from V and 3 bases from J, with 15 bases between. CDR3 sequence (DNA): TGTGCCAGCAGTTACTCAACACAGGGCTCCCACTACGAGCAGTACTTC. This translates into CASSYSTQGSHYEQYF.

This rearrangement joins TRBV15 to TRBJ1-4; 7 bases are shared with TRBD1. This CDR3 has 19 residues. Germline V gene sequence: CDR1 LNHNV, CDR2 YYDKDF (reference sequence). V trimming: 3 bases; J trimming: 8 bases; junction bases outside the gene matches: 21. CDR3 sequence: CATSSQKVPDRPAVEKLFF. DNA of the CDR3: TGTGCCACCAGCAGCCAAAAAGTTCCGGACAGGCCGGCGGTAGAAAAACTGTTTTTT.

The rearrangement uses TRBV11-2 and TRBJ2-7; 10 nucleotides match TRBD2. V lost 4 bases, J lost 5 bases, and 11 bases stayed unmatched. The length of the CDR3 is 16 residues. Germline loops: CDR1 SGHAT, CDR2 FQNNGV. CDR3 loop: CASSCPSGGGCDEQYF. CDR3 sequence (DNA): TGTGCCAGCAGCTGCCCTAGCGGGGGCGGATGTGACGAGCAGTACTTC.

This clone was seen more than once but under ten times. The chain couples TRBV4-3 to TRBJ2-3; no clear D gene. With 1 base removed from V and 0 bases from J, the gap between germline ends came to 20 bases. CDR1 and CDR2 from the germline V gene are LGHNA and YSLEER. This CDR3 comprises 19 residues. The CDR3 is CASSQASGPIFPSTDTQYF. The CDR3 DNA follows: TGCGCCAGCAGCCAAGCGTCAGGCCCCATTTTCCCTAGCACAGATACGCAGTATTTT.

The table lists this clone with a count of one. This chain joins TRBV29-1 and TRBJ2-5; 11 bases map to TRBD2. V was pared by 4 bases and J by 0 bases, with 16 bases of the junction left unmatched. Germline values: CDR1 SQVTM, CDR2 ANQGSEA. The CDR3 spans 19 residues. The CDR3 loop reads CSVVHLTPAGLADQETQYF. The CDR3, as DNA: TGCAGCGTTGTCCATCTCACTCCCGCGGGACTAGCGGACCAAGAGACCCAGTACTTC.